A single sample is the source of the 3 T cell receptor beta chains below, sequenced in a study of cytotoxic CD8 clonotypes in ibrutinib-treated CLL. Measured with immunoSEQ multiplex PCR; TCRdb has only the in-frame clones, and not every one. The sample lists about 130,000 clones, 79% occurring once. The sample here was PBMCs, taken after 12 months of ibrutinib treatment. The receptors come from a human donor with chronic lymphocytic leukemia.

V usage is TRBV11-1 and J usage is TRBJ1-1, with 8 nucleotides matching TRBD1. The ends lost 4 bases at V and 1 base at J; junction bases unmatched: 5. Looked up from germline, CDR1 is SGHAT and CDR2 is FQDESV (reference sequence). CDR3 length equals 15 residues. CDR3 protein: CASSSPGTGNTEAFF. DNA for the CDR3: TGTGCCAGCAGCTCACCCGGGACAGGGAACACTGAAGCTTTCTTT.

The chain employs TRBV2 and TRBJ2-5; possible D gene TRBD1, 5 bases. Germline CDR1 and CDR2: SNHLY and FYNNEI. Trimming shortened V by 5 bases and J by 5 bases, and 18 bases separated the two germline ends. This CDR3 region has 15 residues. The CDR3 loop reads CASSIRRVRQETQYF. The CDR3 region has the DNA TGTGCCAGCAGTATCCGAAGGGTCCGACAGGAGACCCAGTACTTC.

The chain combines TRBV9 with TRBJ1-4, with 10 nucleotides matching TRBD1. V gave up 3 bases and J gave up 10 bases; unmatched junction bases: 6. This CDR3 is 14 amino acids long. Germline CDR1 is SGDLS and CDR2 is YYNGEE. CDR3 sequence (DNA): TGTGCCAGCAGCGGAGGGACAGGGGCTCGAAAACTGTTTTTT. Protein: CASSGGTGARKLFF.